This T cell receptor beta chain came from a study of OX40 agonist ivuxolimab in advanced cancers. Study information: Treatment received earlier with anti-PD-1, anti-PD-L1 or anti-CTLA-4 agents was allowed, and roughly 40% had some.

The repertoire was sequenced with immunoSEQ multiplex PCR; TCRdb's copy has only in-frame clones and lacks some. Of 100,000 or so clones in the sample, approximately 93% were seen once. Enrollment shut out patients with autoimmune disease history or systemic immunosuppression. Trimming stripped 5 bases from V and 3 bases from J, with 10 bases between. Germline V CDR1 and CDR2: MNHNY, SVGAGI (reference sequence). The CDR3 loop spans 13 amino acids. The rearrangement uses TRBV6-6 and TRBJ1-2; D is possibly TRBD1 (6 bases). Specimen: CD4+ or CD8+ T cells sorted from blood, collected in a trial of the OX40 agonist ivuxolimab. This TCR derives from an adult with an advanced solid tumor such as melanoma, head and neck, liver or kidney cancer. CDR3 in amino acids: CASSPNRDYGYTF. The DNA of the CDR3 is TGTGCCAGCAGTCCAAACAGGGACTATGGCTACACCTTC.